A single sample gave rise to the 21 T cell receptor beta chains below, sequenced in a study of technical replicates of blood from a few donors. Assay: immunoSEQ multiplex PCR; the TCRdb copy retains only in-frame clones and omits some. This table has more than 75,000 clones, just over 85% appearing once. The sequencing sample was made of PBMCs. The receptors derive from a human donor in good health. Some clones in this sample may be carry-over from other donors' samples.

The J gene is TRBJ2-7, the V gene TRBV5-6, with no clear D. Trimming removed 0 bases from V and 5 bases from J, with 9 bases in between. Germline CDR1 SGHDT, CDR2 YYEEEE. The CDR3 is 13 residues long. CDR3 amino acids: CASSLGSNNEQYF. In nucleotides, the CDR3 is TGTGCCAGCAGCTTGGGGAGTAACAACGAGCAGTACTTC.

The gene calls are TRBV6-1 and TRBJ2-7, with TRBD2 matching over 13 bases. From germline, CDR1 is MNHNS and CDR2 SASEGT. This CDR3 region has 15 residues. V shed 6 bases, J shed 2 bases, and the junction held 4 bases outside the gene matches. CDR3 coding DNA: TGTGCCAGCAGCCGGGGACTAGCGGGGACCTACGAGCAGTACTTC. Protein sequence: CASSRGLAGTYEQYF.

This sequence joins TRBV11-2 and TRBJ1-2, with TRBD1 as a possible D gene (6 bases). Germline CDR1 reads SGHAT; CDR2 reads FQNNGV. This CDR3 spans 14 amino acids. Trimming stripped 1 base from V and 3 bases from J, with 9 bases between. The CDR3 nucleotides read TGTGCCAGCAGCTTAGGGCAGGGGTACTATGGCTACACCTTC. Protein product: CASSLGQGYYGYTF.

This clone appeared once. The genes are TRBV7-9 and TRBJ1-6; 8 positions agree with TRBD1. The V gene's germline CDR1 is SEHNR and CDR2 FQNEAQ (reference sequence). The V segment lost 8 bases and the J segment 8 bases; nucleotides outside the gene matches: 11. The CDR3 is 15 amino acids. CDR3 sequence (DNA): TGTGCCAGCTCATTTGGGGGACAGGTATATTCACCCCTCCACTTT. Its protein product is CASSFGGQVYSPLHF.

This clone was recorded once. The CDR3 spells CASSLVDRATNYGYTF. The DNA of the CDR3 is TGTGCCAGCAGCTTGGTTGACAGGGCCACTAACTATGGCTACACCTTC. The chain couples TRBV5-6 to TRBJ1-2; 7 positions match TRBD1. V lost 0 bases to trimming and J lost 0 bases; unmatched junction nucleotides: 5. CDR3 length: 16 amino acids. Per the germline V gene, CDR1 is SGHDT and CDR2 is YYEEEE.

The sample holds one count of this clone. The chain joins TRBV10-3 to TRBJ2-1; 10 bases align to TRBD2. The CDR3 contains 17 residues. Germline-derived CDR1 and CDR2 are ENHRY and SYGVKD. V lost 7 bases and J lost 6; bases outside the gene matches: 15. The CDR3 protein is CAIKAPGRASGSNEQFF. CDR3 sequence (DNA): TGTGCCATCAAGGCGCCAGGGCGGGCTAGCGGGAGCAATGAGCAGTTCTTC.

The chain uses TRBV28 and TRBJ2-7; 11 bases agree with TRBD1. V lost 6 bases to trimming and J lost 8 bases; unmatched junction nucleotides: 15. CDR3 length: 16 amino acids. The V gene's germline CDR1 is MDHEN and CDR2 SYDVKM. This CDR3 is CASSPPGQGGGFKQYF. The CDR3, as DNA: TGTGCCAGCAGCCCTCCGGGACAGGGGGGAGGGTTTAAGCAGTACTTC.

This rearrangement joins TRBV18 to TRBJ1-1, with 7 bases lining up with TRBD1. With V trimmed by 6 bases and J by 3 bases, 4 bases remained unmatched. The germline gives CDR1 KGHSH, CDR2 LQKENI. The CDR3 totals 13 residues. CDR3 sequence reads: CASSIQGYTEAFF. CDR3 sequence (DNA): TGTGCCAGCTCCATACAGGGGTACACTGAAGCTTTCTTT. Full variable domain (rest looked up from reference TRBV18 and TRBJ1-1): NAGVMQNPRHLVRRRGQEARLRCSPMKGHSHVYWYRQLPEEGLKFMVYLQKENIIDESGMPKERFSAEFPKEGPSILRIQQVVRGDSAAYFCASSIQGYTEAFFGQGTRLTVV.

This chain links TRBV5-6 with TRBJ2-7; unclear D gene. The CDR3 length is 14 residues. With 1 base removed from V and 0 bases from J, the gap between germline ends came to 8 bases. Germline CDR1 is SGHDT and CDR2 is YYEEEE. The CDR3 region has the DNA TGTGCCAGCAGCTTGCTCGCGGTCTCCTACGAGCAGTACTTC. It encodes CASSLLAVSYEQYF.

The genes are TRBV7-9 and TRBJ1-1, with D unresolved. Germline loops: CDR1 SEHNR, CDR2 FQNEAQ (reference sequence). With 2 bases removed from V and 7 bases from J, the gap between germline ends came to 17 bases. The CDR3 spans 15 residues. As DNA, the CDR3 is TGTGCCAGCAGCTTACAGGAAACGGAACGGTATGAAGCTTTCTTT. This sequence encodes CASSLQETERYEAFF. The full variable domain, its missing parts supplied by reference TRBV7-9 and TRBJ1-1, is DTGVSQNPRHKITKRGQNVTFRCDPISEHNRLYWYRQTLGQGPEFLTYFQNEAQLEKSRLLSDRFSAERPKGSFSTLEIQRTEQGDSAMYLCASSLQETERYEAFFGQGTRLTVV.

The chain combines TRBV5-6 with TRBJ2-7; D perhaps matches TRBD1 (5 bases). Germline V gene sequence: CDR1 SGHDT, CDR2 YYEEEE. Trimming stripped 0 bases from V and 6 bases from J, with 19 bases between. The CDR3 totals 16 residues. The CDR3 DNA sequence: TGTGCCAGCAGCTTGGTTTTGGGGCCTCCCCACCTCGAGCAGTACTTC. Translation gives CASSLVLGPPHLEQYF.

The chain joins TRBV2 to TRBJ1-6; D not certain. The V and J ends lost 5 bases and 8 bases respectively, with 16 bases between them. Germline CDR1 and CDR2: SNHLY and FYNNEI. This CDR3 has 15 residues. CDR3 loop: CASSQTGWSDSPLHF. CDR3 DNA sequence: TGTGCCAGCAGTCAAACGGGGTGGAGTGATTCACCCCTCCACTTT.

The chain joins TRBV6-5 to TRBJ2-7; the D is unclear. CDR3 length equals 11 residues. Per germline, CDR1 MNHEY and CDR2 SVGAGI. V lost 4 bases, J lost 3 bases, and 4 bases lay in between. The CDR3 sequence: CASSSHYEQYF. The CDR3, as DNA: TGTGCCAGCAGTTCCCACTACGAGCAGTACTTC.

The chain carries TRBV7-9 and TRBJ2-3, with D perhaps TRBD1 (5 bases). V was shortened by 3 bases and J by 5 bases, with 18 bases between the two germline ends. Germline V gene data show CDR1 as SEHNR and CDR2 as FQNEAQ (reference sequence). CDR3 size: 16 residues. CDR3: CASSFSEQVFQDTQYF. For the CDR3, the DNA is TGTGCCAGCAGCTTTTCGGAACAGGTTTTTCAAGATACGCAGTATTTT.

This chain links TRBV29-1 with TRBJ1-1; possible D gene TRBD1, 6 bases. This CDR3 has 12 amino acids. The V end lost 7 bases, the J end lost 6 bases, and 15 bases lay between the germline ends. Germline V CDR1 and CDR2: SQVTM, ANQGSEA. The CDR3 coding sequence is TGCAGCGAGTCCACAGGGATTTCTGAAGCTTTCTTT. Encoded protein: CSESTGISEAFF.

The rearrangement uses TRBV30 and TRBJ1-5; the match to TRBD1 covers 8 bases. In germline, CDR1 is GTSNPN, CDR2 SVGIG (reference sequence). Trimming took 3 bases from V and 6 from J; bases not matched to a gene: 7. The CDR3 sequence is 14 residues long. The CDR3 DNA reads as TGTGCCTGGAGAGGGACAGGTAACGCTCAGCCCCAGCATTTT. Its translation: CAWRGTGNAQPQHF.

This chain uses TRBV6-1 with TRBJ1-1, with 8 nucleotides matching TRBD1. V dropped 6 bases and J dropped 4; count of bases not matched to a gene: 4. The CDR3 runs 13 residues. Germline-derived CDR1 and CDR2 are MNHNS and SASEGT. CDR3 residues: CASRGQGGTEAFF. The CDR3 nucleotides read TGTGCCAGCAGAGGACAGGGTGGCACTGAAGCTTTCTTT.

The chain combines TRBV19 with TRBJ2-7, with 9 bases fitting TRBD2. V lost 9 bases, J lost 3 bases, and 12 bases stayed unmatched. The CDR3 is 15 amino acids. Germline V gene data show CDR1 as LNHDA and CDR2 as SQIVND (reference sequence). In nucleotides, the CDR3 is TGTGCCAGCCGCGGCGGGGGGGGGTACGGCTACGAGCAGTACTTC. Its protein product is CASRGGGGYGYEQYF.

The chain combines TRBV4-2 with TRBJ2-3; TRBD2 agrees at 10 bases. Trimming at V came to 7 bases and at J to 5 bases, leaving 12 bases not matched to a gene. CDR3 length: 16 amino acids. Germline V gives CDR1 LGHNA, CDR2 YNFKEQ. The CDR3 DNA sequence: TGTGCCAGCACCGCAGGACTAGCGGAAGCGGTAGATACGCAGTATTTT. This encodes CASTAGLAEAVDTQYF.

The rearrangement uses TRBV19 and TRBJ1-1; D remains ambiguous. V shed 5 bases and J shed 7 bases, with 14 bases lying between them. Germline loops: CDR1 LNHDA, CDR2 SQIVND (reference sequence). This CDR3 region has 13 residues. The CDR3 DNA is TGTGCCAGTAGTCCGCGGGCAGCCCTTGAAGCTTTCTTT. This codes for CASSPRAALEAFF.

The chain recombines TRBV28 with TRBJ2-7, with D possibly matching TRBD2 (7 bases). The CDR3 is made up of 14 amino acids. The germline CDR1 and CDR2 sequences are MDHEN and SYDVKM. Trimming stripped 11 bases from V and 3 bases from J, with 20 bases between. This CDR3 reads CASKRGGLNYEQYF. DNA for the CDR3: TGTGCCTCTAAGAGGGGGGGCCTAAACTACGAGCAGTACTTC.